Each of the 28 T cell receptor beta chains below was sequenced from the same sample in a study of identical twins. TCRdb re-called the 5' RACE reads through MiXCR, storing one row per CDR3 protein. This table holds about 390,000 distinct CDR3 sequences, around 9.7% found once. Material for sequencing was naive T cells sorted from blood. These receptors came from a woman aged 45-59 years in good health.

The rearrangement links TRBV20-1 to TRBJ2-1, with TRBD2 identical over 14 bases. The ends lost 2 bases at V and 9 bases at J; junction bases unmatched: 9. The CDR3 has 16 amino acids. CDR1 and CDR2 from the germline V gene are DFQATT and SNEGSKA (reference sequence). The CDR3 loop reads CSARFGTSGSRGEQFF. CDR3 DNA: TGCAGTGCTAGATTCGGGACTAGCGGGAGTAGGGGTGAGCAGTTCTTC.

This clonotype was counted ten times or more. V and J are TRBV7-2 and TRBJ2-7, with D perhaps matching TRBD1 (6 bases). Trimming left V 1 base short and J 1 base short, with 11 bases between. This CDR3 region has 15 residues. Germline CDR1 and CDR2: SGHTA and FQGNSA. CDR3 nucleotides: TGTGCCAGCAGCTTAGGCGTGGGGGCATCCTACGAGCAGTACTTC. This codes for CASSLGVGASYEQYF.

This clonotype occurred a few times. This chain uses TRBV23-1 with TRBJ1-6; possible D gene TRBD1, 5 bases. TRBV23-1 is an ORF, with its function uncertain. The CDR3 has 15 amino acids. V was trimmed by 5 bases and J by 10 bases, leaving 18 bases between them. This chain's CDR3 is CASSNHRRLKSPLHF. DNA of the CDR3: TGCGCCAGCAGTAACCACAGGAGGCTTAAATCACCCCTCCACTTT.

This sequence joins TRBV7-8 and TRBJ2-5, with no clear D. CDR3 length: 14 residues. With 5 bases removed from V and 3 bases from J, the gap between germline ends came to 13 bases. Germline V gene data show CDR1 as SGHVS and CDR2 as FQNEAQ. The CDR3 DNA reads TGTGCCAGCAGCCGATTCACAGAGGAAGAGACCCAGTACTTC. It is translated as CASSRFTEEETQYF.

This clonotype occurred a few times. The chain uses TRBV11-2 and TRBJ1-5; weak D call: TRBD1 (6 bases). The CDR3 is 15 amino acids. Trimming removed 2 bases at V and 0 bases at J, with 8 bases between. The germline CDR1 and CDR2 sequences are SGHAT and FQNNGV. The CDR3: CASSLRGVSNQPQHF. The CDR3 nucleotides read TGTGCCAGCAGCTTAAGGGGGGTTAGCAATCAGCCCCAGCATTTT. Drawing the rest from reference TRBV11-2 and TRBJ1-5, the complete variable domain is EAGVAQSPRYKIIEKRQSVAFWCNPISGHATLYWYQQILGQGPKLLIQFQNNGVVDDSQLPKDRFSAERLKGVDSTLKIQPAKLEDSAVYLCASSLRGVSNQPQHFGDGTRLSIL.

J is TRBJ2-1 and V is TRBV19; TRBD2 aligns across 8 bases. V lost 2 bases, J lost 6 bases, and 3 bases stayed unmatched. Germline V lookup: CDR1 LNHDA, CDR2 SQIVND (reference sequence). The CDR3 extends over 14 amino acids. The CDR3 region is CASSIRRGANEQFF. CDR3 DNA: TGTGCCAGTAGTATACGGCGGGGGGCCAATGAGCAGTTCTTC.

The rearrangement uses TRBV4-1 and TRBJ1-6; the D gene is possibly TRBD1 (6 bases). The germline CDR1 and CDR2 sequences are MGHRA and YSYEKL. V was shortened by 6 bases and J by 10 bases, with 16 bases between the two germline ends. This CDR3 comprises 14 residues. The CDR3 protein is CASSPELGGSPLHF. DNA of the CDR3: TGCGCCAGCAGTCCCGAATTAGGGGGATCACCCCTCCACTTT.

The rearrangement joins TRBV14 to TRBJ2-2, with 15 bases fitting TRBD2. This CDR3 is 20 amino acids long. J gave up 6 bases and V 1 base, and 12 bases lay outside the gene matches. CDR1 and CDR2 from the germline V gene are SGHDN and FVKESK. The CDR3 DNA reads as TGTGCCAGCAGCCAAGGACCCCGGACTAGCGGGAGGGCCTGGGCCGGGGAGCTGTTTTTT. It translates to CASSQGPRTSGRAWAGELFF.

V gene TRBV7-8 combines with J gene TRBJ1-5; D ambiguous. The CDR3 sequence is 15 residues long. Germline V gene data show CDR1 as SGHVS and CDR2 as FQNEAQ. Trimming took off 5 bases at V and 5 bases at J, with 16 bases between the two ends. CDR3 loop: CASSVRGGVHQPQHF. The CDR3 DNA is TGTGCCAGCAGCGTTAGAGGTGGAGTTCATCAGCCCCAGCATTTT.

CDR3 bases: TGTGCCACCAGCGATGGGTTAATCGGCAATGAGCAGTTCTTC. This encodes CATSDGLIGNEQFF. V gene TRBV24-1 combines with J gene TRBJ2-1; no definite D call. Germline-derived CDR1 and CDR2 are KGHDR and SFDVKD. The CDR3 totals 14 residues. Trimming pared 7 bases from V and 6 bases from J, leaving 15 bases between.

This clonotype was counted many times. CDR3 residues: CASSLEAGADTQYF. CDR3 sequence (DNA): TGCGCCAGCAGCTTGGAGGCGGGAGCAGATACGCAGTATTTT. The gene calls are TRBV5-1 and TRBJ2-3, with 7 bases matching TRBD2. Germline CDR1 reads SGHRS; CDR2 reads YFSETQ. Germline trimming cut 0 bases from V and 4 bases from J; bases unmatched to any gene: 2. The CDR3 has 14 amino acids.

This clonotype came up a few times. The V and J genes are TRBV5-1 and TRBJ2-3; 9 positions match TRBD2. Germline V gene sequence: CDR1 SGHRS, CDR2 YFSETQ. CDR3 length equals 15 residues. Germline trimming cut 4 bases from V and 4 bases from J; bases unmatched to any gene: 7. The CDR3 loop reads CASSPLAGRADTQYF. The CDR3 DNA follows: TGCGCCAGCAGCCCTCTAGCGGGAAGAGCAGATACGCAGTATTTT.

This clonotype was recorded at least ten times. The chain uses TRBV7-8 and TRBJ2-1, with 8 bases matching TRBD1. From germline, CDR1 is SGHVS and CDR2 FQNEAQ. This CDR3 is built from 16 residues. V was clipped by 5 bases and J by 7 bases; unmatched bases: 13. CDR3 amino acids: CASSLTRQGIVNEQFF. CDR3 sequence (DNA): TGTGCCAGCAGCCTCACGAGACAGGGGATAGTTAATGAGCAGTTCTTC.

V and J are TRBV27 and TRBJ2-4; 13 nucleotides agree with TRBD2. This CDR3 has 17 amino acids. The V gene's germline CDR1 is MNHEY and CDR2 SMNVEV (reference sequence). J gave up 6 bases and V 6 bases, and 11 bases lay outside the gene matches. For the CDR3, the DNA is TGTGCCAGCAGCTTCGGACTAGCGGGAGTTGGTGGAAACATTCAGTACTTC. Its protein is CASSFGLAGVGGNIQYF.

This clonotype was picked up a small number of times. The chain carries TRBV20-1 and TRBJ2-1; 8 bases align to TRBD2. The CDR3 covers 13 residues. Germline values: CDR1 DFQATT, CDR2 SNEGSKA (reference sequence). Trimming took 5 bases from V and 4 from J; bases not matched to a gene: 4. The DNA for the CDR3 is TGCAGTGCTTGGGGGACTAGTTACAATGAGCAGTTCTTC. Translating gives CSAWGTSYNEQFF.

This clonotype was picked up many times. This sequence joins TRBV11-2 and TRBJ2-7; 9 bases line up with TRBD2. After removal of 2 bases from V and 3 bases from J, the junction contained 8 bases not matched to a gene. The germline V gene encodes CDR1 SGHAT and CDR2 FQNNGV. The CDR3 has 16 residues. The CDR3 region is CASSLLAGSPYYEQYV. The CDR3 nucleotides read TGTGCCAGCAGCTTACTAGCGGGATCACCTTACTACGAGCAGTACGTC.

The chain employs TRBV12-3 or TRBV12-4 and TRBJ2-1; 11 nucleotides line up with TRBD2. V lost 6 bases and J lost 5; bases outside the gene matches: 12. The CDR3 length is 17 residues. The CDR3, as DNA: TGTGCCAGCAGCGATCCCGGGACTAGCGGAGGTAACAATGAGCAGTTCTTC. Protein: CASSDPGTSGGNNEQFF.

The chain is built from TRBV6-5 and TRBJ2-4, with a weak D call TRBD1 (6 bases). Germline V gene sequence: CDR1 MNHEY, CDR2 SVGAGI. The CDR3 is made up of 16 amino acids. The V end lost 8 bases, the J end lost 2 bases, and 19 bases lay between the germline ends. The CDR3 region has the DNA TGTGCCAGCGGGGGATCAGGGGATTTGACCAAAAACATTCAGTACTTC. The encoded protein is CASGGSGDLTKNIQYF.

CDR3 amino acids: CASSLSSGRFYNEQFF. The CDR3 coding sequence is TGCGCCAGCAGCTTGTCGAGCGGGAGATTCTACAATGAGCAGTTCTTC. The chain uses TRBV5-1 and TRBJ2-1, with TRBD2 identical over 8 bases. CDR1 is SGHRS, CDR2 YFSETQ, per germline. The V gene end was trimmed by 1 base and the J gene end by 3 bases; junction bases not matched to a gene: 6. The CDR3 loop spans 16 amino acids.

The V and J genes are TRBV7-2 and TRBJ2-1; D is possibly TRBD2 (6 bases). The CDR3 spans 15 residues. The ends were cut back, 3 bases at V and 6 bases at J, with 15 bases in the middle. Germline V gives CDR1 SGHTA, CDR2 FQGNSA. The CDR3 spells CASSFKGGPGNEQFF. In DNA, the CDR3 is TGTGCCAGCAGCTTTAAGGGAGGACCAGGCAATGAGCAGTTCTTC.

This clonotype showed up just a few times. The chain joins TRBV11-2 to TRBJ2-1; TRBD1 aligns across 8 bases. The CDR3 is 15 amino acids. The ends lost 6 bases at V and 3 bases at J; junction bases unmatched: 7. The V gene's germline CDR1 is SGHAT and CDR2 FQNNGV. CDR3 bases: TGTGCCAGCAGGACACAGGGGGACCTCTACAATGAGCAGTTCTTC. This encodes CASRTQGDLYNEQFF.

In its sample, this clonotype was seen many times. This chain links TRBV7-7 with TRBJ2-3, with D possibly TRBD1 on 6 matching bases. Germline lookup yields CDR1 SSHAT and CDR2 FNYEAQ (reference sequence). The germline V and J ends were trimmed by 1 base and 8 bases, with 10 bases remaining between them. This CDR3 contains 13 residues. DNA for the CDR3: TGTGCCAGCAGCTTAGTGACAGGCGGTACGCAGTATTTT. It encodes CASSLVTGGTQYF.

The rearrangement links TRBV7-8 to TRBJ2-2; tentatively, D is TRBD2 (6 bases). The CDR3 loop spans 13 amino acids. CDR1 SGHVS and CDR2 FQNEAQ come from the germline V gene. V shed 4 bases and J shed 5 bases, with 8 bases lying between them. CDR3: CASSSAGTGELFF. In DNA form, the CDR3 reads TGTGCCAGCAGCTCTGCGGGAACCGGGGAGCTGTTTTTT.

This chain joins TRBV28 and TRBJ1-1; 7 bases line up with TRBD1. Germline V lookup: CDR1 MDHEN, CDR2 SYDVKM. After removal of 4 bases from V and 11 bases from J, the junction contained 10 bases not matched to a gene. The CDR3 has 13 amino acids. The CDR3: CASSSRDREMAFF. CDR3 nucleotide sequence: TGTGCCAGCAGTTCCCGAGACAGGGAAATGGCTTTCTTT.

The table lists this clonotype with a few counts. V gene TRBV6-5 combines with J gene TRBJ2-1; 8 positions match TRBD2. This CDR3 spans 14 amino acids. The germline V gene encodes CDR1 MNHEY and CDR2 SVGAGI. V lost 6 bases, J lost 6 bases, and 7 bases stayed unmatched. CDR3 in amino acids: CASRTSGSPNEQFF. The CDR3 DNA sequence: TGTGCCAGCAGGACAAGCGGGAGCCCCAATGAGCAGTTCTTC.

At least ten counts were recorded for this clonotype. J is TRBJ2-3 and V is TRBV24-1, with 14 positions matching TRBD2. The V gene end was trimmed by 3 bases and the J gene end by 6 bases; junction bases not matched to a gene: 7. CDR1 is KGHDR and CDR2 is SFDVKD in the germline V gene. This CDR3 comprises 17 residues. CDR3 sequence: CATSDPGLAGGSDTQYF. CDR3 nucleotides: TGTGCCACCAGTGATCCTGGACTAGCGGGAGGCTCCGATACGCAGTATTTT.

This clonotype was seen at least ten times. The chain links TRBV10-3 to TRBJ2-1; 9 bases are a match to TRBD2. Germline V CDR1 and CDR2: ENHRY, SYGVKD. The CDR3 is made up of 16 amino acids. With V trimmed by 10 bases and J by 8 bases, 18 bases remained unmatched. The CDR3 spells CANSASGTLVLHEQFF. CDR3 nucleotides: TGTGCCAACAGCGCTAGCGGGACCCTGGTTCTCCATGAGCAGTTCTTC.

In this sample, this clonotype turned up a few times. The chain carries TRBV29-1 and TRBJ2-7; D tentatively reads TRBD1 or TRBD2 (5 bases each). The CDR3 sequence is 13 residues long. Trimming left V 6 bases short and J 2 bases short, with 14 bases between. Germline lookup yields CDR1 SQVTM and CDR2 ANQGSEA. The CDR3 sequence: CSVLRDDAYEQYF. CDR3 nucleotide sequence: TGCAGCGTCCTTAGGGACGACGCCTACGAGCAGTACTTC.